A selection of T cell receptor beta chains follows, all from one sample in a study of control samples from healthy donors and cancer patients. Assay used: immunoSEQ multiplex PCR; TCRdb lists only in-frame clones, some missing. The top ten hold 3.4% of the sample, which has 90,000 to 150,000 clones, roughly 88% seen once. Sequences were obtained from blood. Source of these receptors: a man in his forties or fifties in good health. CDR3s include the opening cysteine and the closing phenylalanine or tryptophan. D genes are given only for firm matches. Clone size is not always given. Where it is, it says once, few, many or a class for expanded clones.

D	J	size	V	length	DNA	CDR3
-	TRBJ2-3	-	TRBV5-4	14	TGTGCCAGCAGCAAAGAAGGGGGAGGAGATACGCAGTATTTT	CASSKEGGGDTQYF
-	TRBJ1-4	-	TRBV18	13	TGTGCCAGCTCCGCGGGAATAGGGGAAAAACTGTTTTTT	CASSAGIGEKLFF
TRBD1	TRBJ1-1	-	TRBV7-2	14	TGTGCCAGCAGCTCGGACAGGGCCAGAACTGAAGCTTTCTTT	CASSSDRARTEAFF
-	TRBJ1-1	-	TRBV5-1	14	TGCGCCAGCAGCTTGGATGGGGGGCGAACTGAAGCTTTCTTT	CASSLDGGRTEAFF
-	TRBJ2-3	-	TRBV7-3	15	TGTGCCAGCAGCCAGGGACTCCCTCGCGGAGATACGCAGTATTTT	CASSQGLPRGDTQYF
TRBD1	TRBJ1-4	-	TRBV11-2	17	TGTGCCAGCAGCTTAGGAGAGGGGGCGTGGAGTAATGAAAAACTGTTTTTT	CASSLGEGAWSNEKLFF
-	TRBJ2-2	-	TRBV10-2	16	TGCGCCAGCAGTGATGGACGGAACCTAAACACCGGGGAGCTGTTTTTT	CASSDGRNLNTGELFF
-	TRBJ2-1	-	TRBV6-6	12	TGTGCCAGCAGTTATGGGGCCTATGAGCAGTTCTTC	CASSYGAYEQFF
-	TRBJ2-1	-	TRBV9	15	TGTGCCAGCAGCGTAGAAGGAACAAGTTACAATGAGCAGTTCTTC	CASSVEGTSYNEQFF
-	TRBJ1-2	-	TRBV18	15	TGTGCCAGCTCACTACAGGATGAGGTCGGCTATGGCTACACCTTC	CASSLQDEVGYGYTF
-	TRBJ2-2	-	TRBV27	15	TGTGCCAGCAGTTACGAGTCCTGGGGGACCGGGGAGCTGTTTTTT	CASSYESWGTGELFF
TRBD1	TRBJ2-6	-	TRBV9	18	TGTGCCAGCAGCCCTAACACGCGGACAGGCTCTGGGGCCAACGTCCTGACTTTC	CASSPNTRTGSGANVLTF
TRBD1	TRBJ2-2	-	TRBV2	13	TGTGCCAGCAGGGACAGGATGACCGGGGAGCTGTTTTTT	CASRDRMTGELFF
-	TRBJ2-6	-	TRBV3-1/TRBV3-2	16	TGTGCCAGCAGGGCAGGGGTATTCTCTGGGGCCAACGTCCTGACTTTC	CASRAGVFSGANVLTF
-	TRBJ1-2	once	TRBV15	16	TGTGCCACCAGCAGAGATGTCGCCTCCACGAACTATGGCTACACCTTC	CATSRDVASTNYGYTF
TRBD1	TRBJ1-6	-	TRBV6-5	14	TGTGCCAGCAGGCGGGACAGCACTGCTTCACCCCTCCACTTT	CASRRDSTASPLHF
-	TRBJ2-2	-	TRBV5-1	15	TGCGCCAGCAGCTTGGCAGTCGGGGGTACCGGGGAGCTGTTTTTT	CASSLAVGGTGELFF
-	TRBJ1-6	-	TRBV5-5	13	TGTGCCAGCAGCTTGGGCAATAATTCACCCCTCCACTTT	CASSLGNNSPLHF
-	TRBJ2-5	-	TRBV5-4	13	TGTGCCAGCAGCTTAGGCAGCCAAGAGACCCAGTACTTC	CASSLGSQETQYF
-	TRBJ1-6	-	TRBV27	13	TGTGCCAGCAGCCCTCGATCAAATTCACCCCTCCACTTT	CASSPRSNSPLHF
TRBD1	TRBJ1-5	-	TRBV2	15	TGTGCCAGCAGTGAAGCCCGGACAGGGTATCAGCCCCAGCATTTT	CASSEARTGYQPQHF
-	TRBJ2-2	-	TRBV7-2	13	TGTGCCAGCAGCTTAAGGGCTGTGGGGGAGCTGTTTTTT	CASSLRAVGELFF
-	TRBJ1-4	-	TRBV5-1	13	TGCGCCAGCAGCTTGACAGGGTCTGAAAAACTGTTTTTT	CASSLTGSEKLFF
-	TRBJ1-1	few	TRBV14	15	TGTGCCAGCAGCCAAGATTGGGAACAACACACTGAAGCTTTCTTT	CASSQDWEQHTEAFF
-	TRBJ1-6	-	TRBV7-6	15	TGTGCCAGCAGCTCGCCGGGACCCTTGGGGTCAACCCTCCACTTT	CASSSPGPLGSTLHF
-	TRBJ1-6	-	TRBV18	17	TGTGCCAGCTCACCACCGGGCACAAGCTCCTATAATTCACCCCTCCACTTT	CASSPPGTSSYNSPLHF
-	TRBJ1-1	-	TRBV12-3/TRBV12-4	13	TGTGCCAGCAGTTTTTCGGGGAACACTGAAGCTTTCTTT	CASSFSGNTEAFF
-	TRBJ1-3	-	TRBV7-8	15	TGTGCCAGCAGCTCCGGACAGCTTAATGGAAACACCATATATTTT	CASSSGQLNGNTIYF
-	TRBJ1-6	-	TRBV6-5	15	TGTGCCAGCAGTTTCAGCGATAGACGGAATTCACCCCTCCACTTT	CASSFSDRRNSPLHF
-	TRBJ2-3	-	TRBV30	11	TGTGCCTGGAAAGGTGGAGATACGCAGTATTTT	CAWKGGDTQYF
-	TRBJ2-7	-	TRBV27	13	TGTGCCAGCAGTGCGAATCCTCGGTACGAGCAGTACTTC	CASSANPRYEQYF
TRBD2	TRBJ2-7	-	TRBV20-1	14	TGCAGTGCAAGTTCTAGCGGGCGAACCTACGAGCAGTACTTC	CSASSSGRTYEQYF
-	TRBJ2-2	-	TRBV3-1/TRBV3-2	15	TGTGCCAGCAGCTCGGGCAGGGGGGTTACCGGGGAGCTGTTTTTT	CASSSGRGVTGELFF
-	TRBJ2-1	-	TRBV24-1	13	TGTGCCACCAGTGACAGGCCCCACAATGAGCAGTTCTTC	CATSDRPHNEQFF
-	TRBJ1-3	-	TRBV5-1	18	TGCGCCAGCAGCTTGCAAGTGCTTGTGGGGGGCTCTGGAAACACCATATATTTT	CASSLQVLVGGSGNTIYF